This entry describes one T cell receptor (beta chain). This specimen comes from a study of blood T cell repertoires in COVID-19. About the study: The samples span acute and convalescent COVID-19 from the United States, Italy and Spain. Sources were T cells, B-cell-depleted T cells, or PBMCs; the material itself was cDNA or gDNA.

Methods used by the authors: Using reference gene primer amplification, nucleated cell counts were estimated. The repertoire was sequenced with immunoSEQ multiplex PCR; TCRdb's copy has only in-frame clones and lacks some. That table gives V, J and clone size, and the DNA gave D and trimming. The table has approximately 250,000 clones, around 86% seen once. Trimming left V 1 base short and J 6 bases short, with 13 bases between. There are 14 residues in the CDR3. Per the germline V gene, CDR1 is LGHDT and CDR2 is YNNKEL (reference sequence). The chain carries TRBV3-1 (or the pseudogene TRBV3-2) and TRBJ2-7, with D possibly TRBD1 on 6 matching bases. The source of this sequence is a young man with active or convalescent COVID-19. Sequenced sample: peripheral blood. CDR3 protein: CASSQVPQGPEQYF. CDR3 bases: TGTGCCAGCAGCCAAGTACCACAGGGACCCGAGCAGTACTTC.